The rows below give T cell receptor beta chains drawn from one sample of a study of T cell repertoires in cytomegalovirus infection. Their specific antigens are unknown. TCRdb recomputed calls from the reads with MiXCR, one row per CDR3 protein. The sample shows about 740,000 distinct CDR3 sequences, approximately 33% of them seen only once. Source: cultured PBMCs, taken from culture after CMV antigen stimulation. Receptors were obtained from a human donor in good health (CMV status not recorded). Some clones in this sample may be carry-over from other donors' samples. Each CDR3 is given with its conserved first and last residue.

CDR3 length: 15
V gene: TRBV6-1
CDR3 protein: CATERSGGVYNEQFF

CDR3 length: 15
V gene: TRBV7-2
CDR3 protein: CASSRGLAGEGEQYF

CDR3 length: 18
V gene: TRBV6-5
CDR3 protein: CASSYSGWGRGDSRTQYF

CDR3 length: 12
V gene: TRBV7-9
CDR3 protein: CASSPSINTQYF

CDR3 length: 16
V gene: TRBV2
CDR3 protein: CASRGPSGGGTDTQYF

CDR3 length: 16
V gene: TRBV19
CDR3 protein: CASSTWTGGRGQPQHF

CDR3 length: 13
V gene: TRBV15
CDR3 protein: CATSRDRSYEQYF

CDR3 length: 17
V gene: TRBV6-5
CDR3 protein: CASSPSYGSQANYGYTF

CDR3 length: 12
V gene: TRBV20-1
CDR3 protein: CSATKTSGRIIF

CDR3 length: 16
V gene: TRBV12-3/TRBV12-4
CDR3 protein: CASSSASGNSYNEQFF

CDR3 length: 14
V gene: TRBV7-8
CDR3 protein: CASSLTGLDTEAFF

CDR3 length: 15
V gene: TRBV19
CDR3 protein: CASSPHDSGGYEQYF

CDR3 length: 18
V gene: TRBV6-1
CDR3 protein: CASRTQDRTSSNLETQYF

CDR3 length: 15
V gene: TRBV7-2
CDR3 protein: CASSLTVSVREKLFF

CDR3 length: 15
V gene: TRBV6-1
CDR3 protein: CASSDGRGKRQPQHF

CDR3 length: 15
V gene: TRBV7-2
CDR3 protein: CASSLNQGGNQPQHF

CDR3 length: 16
V gene: TRBV5-3
CDR3 protein: CASSRRLAGQGETQYF

CDR3 length: 14
V gene: TRBV20-1
CDR3 protein: CSAPGTGDTGELFF

CDR3 length: 15
V gene: TRBV5-1
CDR3 protein: CASRPGTGIDQPQHF

CDR3 length: 13
V gene: TRBV19
CDR3 protein: CASSRQEREKLFF

CDR3 length: 16
V gene: TRBV4-1
CDR3 protein: CASSQGVAESTDTQYF

CDR3 length: 12
V gene: TRBV20-1
CDR3 protein: CSATRPEETQYF

CDR3 length: 18
V gene: TRBV6-5
CDR3 protein: CASSYSRPRARTLNEQFF

CDR3 length: 13
V gene: TRBV20-1
CDR3 protein: CSASSGYQETQYF

CDR3 length: 14
V gene: TRBV2
CDR3 protein: CASSEGAVMWPQHF

CDR3 length: 16
V gene: TRBV4-1
CDR3 protein: CASSQRDRRETGELFF

CDR3 length: 15
V gene: TRBV4-3
CDR3 protein: CASSQDAGFGNVLTF

CDR3 length: 13
V gene: TRBV6-6
CDR3 protein: CASSQMGGYEQYF

CDR3 length: 14
V gene: TRBV12-3/TRBV12-4
CDR3 protein: CASGETRSPDTQYF

CDR3 length: 15
V gene: TRBV9
CDR3 protein: CASSAVGGVADTQYF

CDR3 length: 12
V gene: TRBV20-1
CDR3 protein: CSLGEARGAQYF

CDR3 length: 15
V gene: TRBV7-8
CDR3 protein: CASSRMGGGYNEQFF

CDR3 length: 19
V gene: TRBV5-4
CDR3 protein: CASSFLVGPVAGIKYEQFF

CDR3 length: 12
V gene: TRBV7-2
CDR3 protein: CASSLAGLGQYF

CDR3 length: 16
V gene: TRBV6-5
CDR3 protein: CASSYSAGTERYEQYF

CDR3 length: 14
V gene: TRBV15
CDR3 protein: CATSRGRESAEAFF

CDR3 length: 17
V gene: TRBV4-1
CDR3 protein: CASSQGGQVTPNEKLFF

CDR3 length: 14
V gene: TRBV20-1
CDR3 protein: CSARLGAYPDTQYF

CDR3 length: 13
V gene: TRBV19
CDR3 protein: CASRYLAAGELFF

CDR3 length: 20
V gene: TRBV7-2
CDR3 protein: CASSLSGQVPLLGVSYEQYF

CDR3 length: 12
V gene: TRBV7-2
CDR3 protein: CASSLPYYEQYF

CDR3 length: 15
V gene: TRBV20-1
CDR3 protein: CSVGVGQGLGNIQYF

CDR3 length: 15
V gene: TRBV5-1
CDR3 protein: CASSLQGWGTHEQFF

CDR3 length: 12
V gene: TRBV12-3/TRBV12-4
CDR3 protein: CASRDGWETQYF

CDR3 length: 16
V gene: TRBV15
CDR3 protein: CATSTFSPGVGDPQHF

CDR3 length: 13
V gene: TRBV19
CDR3 protein: CASIGTATDTQYF

CDR3 length: 13
V gene: TRBV19
CDR3 protein: CATTGWGNTEAFF

CDR3 length: 13
V gene: TRBV20-1
CDR3 protein: CSARGGAEGEQYF

CDR3 length: 17
V gene: TRBV5-6
CDR3 protein: CASSFGTSGGVRETRYF

CDR3 length: 15
V gene: TRBV20-1
CDR3 protein: CSASGTSGSTDTQYF

CDR3 length: 14
V gene: TRBV6-1
CDR3 protein: CASSTELNTGELFF